This T cell receptor (beta chain) was captured in a study of T cell changes during pregnancy in multiple sclerosis. The CDR3 covers 15 residues. V gave up 3 bases and J gave up 6 bases; unmatched junction bases: 8. Germline V CDR1 and CDR2: SGHNT, YENEEA. Data came from immunoSEQ multiplex PCR; TCRdb stores just in-frame clones and leaves some out. Among about 40,000 clones listed, about 90% were seen once. This clonotype was obtained from a female donor with multiple sclerosis, enrolled in a pregnancy study. This sample comprised CD4+ T cells from peripheral blood mononuclear cells, obtained before pregnancy. The chain employs TRBV11-3 and TRBJ2-1; 7 nucleotides line up with TRBD2. CDR3 sequence (DNA): TGTGCCAGCAGCTTTAGAACTAGCGATGTCAATGAGCAGTTCTTC. This codes for CASSFRTSDVNEQFF.